This section outlines one TCR beta chain sequence together with its context. It was with 60 Vbeta and 13 Jbeta primers that the PCR ran. Profiling relied on immunoSEQ multiplex PCR, and the TCRdb table lists in-frame clones only, not all of them. The sample shows 85,000 to 130,000 clones, under 80% of them seen only once. This CDR3 spans 16 amino acids. With 3 bases clipped from V and 4 bases from J, the junction kept 12 bases outside the gene matches. In germline, CDR1 is SEHNR, CDR2 FQNEAQ (reference sequence). This entry belongs to a study of cytomegalovirus exposure and HLA in healthy donors. The rearrangement joins TRBV7-9 to TRBJ2-7; 7 nucleotides line up with TRBD2. The clonotype was recovered from a woman between 18 and 29 years old in good health and CMV-seropositive. The specimen sequenced was PBMCs. The CDR3: CASSFGLAENLYEQYF. In DNA form, the CDR3 reads TGTGCCAGCAGCTTTGGTCTAGCGGAGAACCTTTACGAGCAGTACTTC. Supplemented by reference TRBV7-9 and TRBJ2-7, the full variable domain reads DTGVSQNPRHKITKRGQNVTFRCDPISEHNRLYWYRQTLGQGPEFLTYFQNEAQLEKSRLLSDRFSAERPKGSFSTLEIQRTEQGDSAMYLCASSFGLAENLYEQYFGPGTRLTVT.